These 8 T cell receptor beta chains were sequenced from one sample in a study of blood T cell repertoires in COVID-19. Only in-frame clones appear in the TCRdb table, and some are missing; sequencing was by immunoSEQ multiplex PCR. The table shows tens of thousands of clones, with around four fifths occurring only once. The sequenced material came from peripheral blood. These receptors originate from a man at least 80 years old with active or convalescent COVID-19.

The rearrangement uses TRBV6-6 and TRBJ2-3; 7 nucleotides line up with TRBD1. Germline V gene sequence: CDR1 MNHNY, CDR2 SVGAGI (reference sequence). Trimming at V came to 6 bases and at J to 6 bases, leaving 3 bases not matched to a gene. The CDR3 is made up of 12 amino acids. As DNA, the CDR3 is TGTGCCAGCAGCAACAGGGGCGATACGCAGTATTTT. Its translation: CASSNRGDTQYF.

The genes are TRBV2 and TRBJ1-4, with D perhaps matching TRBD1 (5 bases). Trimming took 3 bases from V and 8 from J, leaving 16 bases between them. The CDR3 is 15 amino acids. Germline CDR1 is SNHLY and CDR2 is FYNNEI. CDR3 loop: CASSELTVSGEKLFF. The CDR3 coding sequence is TGTGCCAGCAGTGAGCTGACAGTGTCCGGAGAAAAACTGTTTTTT.

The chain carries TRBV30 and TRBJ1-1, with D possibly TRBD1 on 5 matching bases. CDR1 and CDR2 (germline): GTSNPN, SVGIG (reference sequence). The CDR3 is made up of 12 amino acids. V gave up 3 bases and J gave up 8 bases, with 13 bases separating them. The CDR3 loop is CAWRSGVEEAFF. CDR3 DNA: TGTGCCTGGAGGTCGGGGGTGGAGGAAGCTTTCTTT.

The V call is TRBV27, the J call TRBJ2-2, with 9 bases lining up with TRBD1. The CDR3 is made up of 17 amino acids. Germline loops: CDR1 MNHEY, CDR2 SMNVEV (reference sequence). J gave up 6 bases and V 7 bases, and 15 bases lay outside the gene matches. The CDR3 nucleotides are TGTGCCAGCACCCTTTCGGGGAACAGGGGGCGTCCCGGGGAGCTGTTTTTT. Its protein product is CASTLSGNRGRPGELFF.

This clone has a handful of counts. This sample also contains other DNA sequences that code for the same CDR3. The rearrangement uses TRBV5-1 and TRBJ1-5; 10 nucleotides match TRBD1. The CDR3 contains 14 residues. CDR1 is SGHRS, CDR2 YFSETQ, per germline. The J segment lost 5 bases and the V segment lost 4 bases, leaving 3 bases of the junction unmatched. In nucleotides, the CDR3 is TGCGCCAGCAGCCCGGGGACAGGGGATCAGCCCCAGCATTTT. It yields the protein CASSPGTGDQPQHF.

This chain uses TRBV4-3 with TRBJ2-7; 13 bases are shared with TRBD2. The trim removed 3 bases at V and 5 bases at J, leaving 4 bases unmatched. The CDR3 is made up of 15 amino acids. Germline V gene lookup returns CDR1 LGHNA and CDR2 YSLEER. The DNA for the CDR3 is TGCGCCAGCAGCCAGACCGGGACTAGCGGGGACGAGCAGTACTTC. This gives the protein CASSQTGTSGDEQYF.

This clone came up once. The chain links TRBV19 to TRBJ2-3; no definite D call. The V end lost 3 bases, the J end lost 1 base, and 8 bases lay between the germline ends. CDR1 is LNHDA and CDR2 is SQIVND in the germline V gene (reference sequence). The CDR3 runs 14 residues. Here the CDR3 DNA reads TGTGCCAGTAGTATCATGGGCCGCACAGATACGCAGTATTTT. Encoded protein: CASSIMGRTDTQYF.

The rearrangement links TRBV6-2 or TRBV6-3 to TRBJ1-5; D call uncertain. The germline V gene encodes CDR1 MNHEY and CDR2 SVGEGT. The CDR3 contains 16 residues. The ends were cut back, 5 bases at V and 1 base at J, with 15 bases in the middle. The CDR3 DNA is TGTGCCAGCAGTAAACCGGGTTCCGTGAGCAATCAGCCCCAGCATTTT. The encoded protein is CASSKPGSVSNQPQHF.